This T cell receptor beta chain was retrieved from a study of spatial heterogeneity in lung cancer. About the study: There was a strong correlation between the counts of TCR transcripts measured in tumor regions and a T cell transcriptional module score that was calculated from matched bulk RNA-seq. Study-wide findings and caveats: Tumor mutation counts were tracked by expanded intratumoral alpha and beta TCR counts.

In the case of this clonotype: Antigen: not known.

TCRdb redid the calling of the 5' RACE reads with MiXCR, one entry per CDR3 protein. Of over 25,000 distinct CDR3 sequences in the sample, just over 7% were seen once. Trimming took 4 bases from V and 5 from J; bases not matched to a gene: 9. This CDR3 contains 15 residues. Germline V gene data show CDR1 as SGHRS and CDR2 as YFSETQ. As to time point: sample taken at primary tumor resection. In each case, whole RNA from tumor, nontumor lung or frozen PBMC was sequenced unsorted. The V gene is TRBV5-1, the J gene TRBJ2-5; 9 bases fit TRBD1. Sample: lung tumor tissue, taken at surgery. The TCR comes from a male donor with early-stage non-small cell lung cancer. Here the CDR3 DNA reads TGCGCCAGCAGCCCTAGGACAGGGGATGTGGAGACCCAGTACTTC. Translating it yields CASSPRTGDVETQYF.